The 30 T cell receptor beta chains below were found in one sample sequenced in a study of T cell clones after liver transplantation. The data were produced by immunoSEQ multiplex PCR, yet TCRdb's version contains in-frame clones alone and is incomplete. The repertoire includes 85,000 to 110,000 clones, under 90% of them detected once, and about 2.6% sits in the top ten. The specimen was CD4+ T cells from blood, collected around 48 months after liver transplant. These receptors were taken from a human patient who received a liver transplant. Some T cells may be transferred from the graft donor.

This clone was found once. The chain couples TRBV7-6 to TRBJ2-4; perhaps TRBD1 as D (5 bases). V was clipped by 5 bases and J by 9 bases, with 17 bases between them. CDR1 SGHVS and CDR2 FNYEAQ come from the germline V gene. This CDR3 is built from 14 residues. The CDR3 reads CASSPRAKGVIQYF. In DNA form, the CDR3 reads TGTGCCAGCAGCCCCCGGGCCAAAGGGGTCATTCAGTACTTC.

The genes are TRBV7-6 and TRBJ2-5, with TRBD1 matching over 9 bases. V shed 1 base, J shed 6 bases, and the junction held 15 bases outside the gene matches. This CDR3 region has 18 residues. Germline V lookup: CDR1 SGHVS, CDR2 FNYEAQ. The CDR3 protein is CASSLGTGTGTRGKTQYF. In DNA form, the CDR3 reads TGTGCCAGCAGCTTAGGGACCGGGACAGGGACCCGGGGAAAGACCCAGTACTTC.

This sequence joins TRBV7-6 and TRBJ2-5; D is ambiguous. V was pared by 4 bases and J by 3 bases, with 9 bases between. In germline, CDR1 is SGHVS, CDR2 FNYEAQ. The CDR3 sequence is 13 residues long. CDR3 DNA sequence: TGTGCCAGCAGCTCGCTATCTGAAGAGACCCAGTACTTC. Translation: CASSSLSEETQYF.

This sequence joins TRBV10-1 and TRBJ1-1; TRBD1 might be the D (5 bases). Trimming shortened V by 0 bases and J by 7 bases, and 9 bases separated the two germline ends. The CDR3 sequence is 13 residues long. Germline V gives CDR1 WNHNN, CDR2 SYGVQD (reference sequence). This chain's CDR3 is CASSESGRGEAFF. CDR3 nucleotides: TGCGCCAGCAGTGAGTCGGGACGAGGTGAAGCTTTCTTT.

J is TRBJ1-4 and V is TRBV18, with 8 nucleotides matching TRBD1. This CDR3 comprises 15 residues. The germline CDR1 and CDR2 sequences are KGHSH and LQKENI. V lost 2 bases and J lost 5; bases outside the gene matches: 4. Written as DNA, the CDR3 is TGTGCCAGCTCACCAATAACAGGGGGAAATGAAAAACTGTTTTTT. This translates into CASSPITGGNEKLFF. Full variable domain (outside the CDR3, taken from reference TRBV18 and TRBJ1-4): NAGVMQNPRHLVRRRGQEARLRCSPMKGHSHVYWYRQLPEEGLKFMVYLQKENIIDESGMPKERFSAEFPKEGPSILRIQQVVRGDSAAYFCASSPITGGNEKLFFGSGTQLSVL.

This chain uses TRBV11-1 with TRBJ1-2; the match to TRBD1 covers 9 bases. This CDR3 has 15 residues. V lost 4 bases to trimming and J lost 2 bases; unmatched junction nucleotides: 5. Germline-derived CDR1 and CDR2 are SGHAT and FQDESV (reference sequence). The CDR3 is CASSSPGQGNYGYTF. The DNA of the CDR3 is TGTGCCAGCAGCTCCCCGGGACAGGGAAACTATGGCTACACCTTC.

The table lists this clone with a few counts. The J gene is TRBJ1-2, the V gene TRBV23-1; D uncertain. TRBV23-1 is reported as an ORF; its role is uncertain. Between the trimmed V and J ends, which lost 6 bases and 0 bases, there was a span of 11 bases. The CDR3 is made up of 14 amino acids. CDR3 loop: CASRRTETNYGYTF. DNA for the CDR3: TGCGCCAGCAGGAGGACGGAGACTAACTATGGCTACACCTTC.

The chain uses TRBV14 and TRBJ1-5; D call uncertain. Per germline, CDR1 SGHDN and CDR2 FVKESK. V lost 4 bases and J lost 6, with 10 bases in between. The CDR3 extends over 13 amino acids. The CDR3 is CASSRGGSQPQHF. DNA for the CDR3: TGTGCCAGCAGCCGAGGAGGGTCTCAGCCCCAGCATTTT.

The V and J genes are TRBV7-2 and TRBJ1-1; D unresolved. The CDR3 is 15 residues long. The V gene lost 2 bases and the J gene lost 0 bases, with 10 bases spanning the gap. In germline, CDR1 is SGHTA, CDR2 FQGNSA. The CDR3 reads CASSLRPGLNTEAFF. The CDR3, as DNA: TGTGCCAGCAGCTTACGGCCGGGGTTGAACACTGAAGCTTTCTTT.

This sequence joins TRBV7-2 and TRBJ2-1; D might be TRBD1 or TRBD2, each matching 5 bases. This CDR3 region has 14 residues. V was cut by 5 bases and J by 3 bases, with 11 bases left in between. From germline, CDR1 is SGHTA and CDR2 FQGNSA. The CDR3 DNA follows: TGTGCCAGCAGCCGTAGGGACCTCTACAATGAGCAGTTCTTC. It yields the protein CASSRRDLYNEQFF. The variable domain in full, with the rest retrieved from reference TRBV7-2 and TRBJ2-1, is GAGVSQSPSNKVTEKGKDVELRCDPISGHTALYWYRQSLGQGLEFLIYFQGNSAPDKSGLPSDRFSAERTGGSVSTLTIQRTQQEDSAVYLCASSRRDLYNEQFFGPGTRLTVL.

The chain links TRBV5-1 to TRBJ1-3; the D is unclear. Germline V gene sequence: CDR1 SGHRS, CDR2 YFSETQ. Deletions cut 1 base from V and 0 bases from J, with 8 bases between. The CDR3 covers 15 residues. CDR3 nucleotides: TGCGCCAGCAGCTTGCCCACCTCCTCTGGAAACACCATATATTTT. Translating gives CASSLPTSSGNTIYF.

As regards this clone: The sample contains more than one DNA sequence encoding this CDR3. The V call is TRBV29-1, the J call TRBJ2-2, with 7 bases fitting TRBD1. The CDR3 contains 14 residues. V lost 4 bases and J lost 1; bases outside the gene matches: 3. The V gene's germline CDR1 is SQVTM and CDR2 ANQGSEA. For the CDR3, the DNA is TGCAGCGTTGGGAGGACAGGGAACACCGGGGAGCTGTTTTTT. Protein sequence: CSVGRTGNTGELFF.

V usage is TRBV25-1 and J usage is TRBJ2-7; D gene uncertain. CDR3 length equals 13 residues. The germline V and J ends were trimmed by 1 base and 7 bases, with 11 bases remaining between them. CDR1 MGHDK and CDR2 SYGVNS come from the germline V gene. For the CDR3, the DNA is TGTGCCAGCAGTGAATCACCATCGGGTGAGCAGTACTTC. Residues: CASSESPSGEQYF.

The genes are TRBV7-2 and TRBJ1-4; 8 bases align to TRBD1. The CDR3 is 14 amino acids. J gave up 8 bases and V 4 bases, and 6 bases lay outside the gene matches. CDR1 SGHTA and CDR2 FQGNSA come from the germline V gene. CDR3 nucleotide sequence: TGTGCCAGCAGCTCTGGGACAGGTGGAGAAAAACTGTTTTTT. Its protein is CASSSGTGGEKLFF.

The rearrangement uses TRBV25-1 and TRBJ1-6, with D possibly matching TRBD1 (5 bases). The CDR3 has 13 residues. Looked up from germline, CDR1 is MGHDK and CDR2 is SYGVNS. The ends were cut back, 7 bases at V and 8 bases at J, with 12 bases in the middle. The CDR3: CASKDTGYSPLHF. CDR3 DNA sequence: TGTGCCAGCAAGGACACCGGGTATTCACCCCTCCACTTT. Full variable domain (rest looked up from reference TRBV25-1 and TRBJ1-6): EADIYQTPRYLVIGTGKKITLECSQTMGHDKMYWYQQDPGMELHLIHYSYGVNSTEKGDLSSESTVSRIRTEHFPLTLESARPSHTSQYLCASKDTGYSPLHFGNGTRLTVT.

This clone has just one count. The chain couples TRBV28 to TRBJ1-4; D perhaps matches TRBD1 (6 bases). CDR3 length: 14 amino acids. Trimming stripped 6 bases from V and 8 bases from J, with 16 bases between. Per germline, CDR1 MDHEN and CDR2 SYDVKM. The CDR3 loop is CASSLRGGSEKLFF. As DNA, the CDR3 is TGTGCCAGCAGCCTCAGGGGCGGGAGCGAAAAACTGTTTTTT.

The chain combines TRBV5-4 with TRBJ2-5; possibly TRBD1 for D (5 bases). V gave up 6 bases and J gave up 1 base, with 13 bases separating them. The CDR3 is 14 residues long. Germline V CDR1 and CDR2: SGHNT, YYREEE (reference sequence). The CDR3 DNA reads as TGTGCCAGCACCGGGCAGGGTCTCCAAGAGACCCAGTACTTC. As protein: CASTGQGLQETQYF. The full variable domain, rest sourced from reference TRBV5-4 and TRBJ2-5, is ETGVTQSPTHLIKTRGQQVTLRCSSQSGHNTVSWYQQALGQGPQFIFQYYREEENGRGNFPPRFSGLQFPNYSSELNVNALELDDSALYLCASTGQGLQETQYFGPGTRLLVL.

This clone was counted many times. V gene TRBV6-5 combines with J gene TRBJ2-2; TRBD1 is a possible D gene (6 bases). Germline V gives CDR1 MNHEY, CDR2 SVGAGI. Trimming left V 6 bases short and J 4 bases short, with 12 bases between. The CDR3 runs 14 residues. The chain's CDR3 is CASRGGGFTGELFF. In DNA, the CDR3 is TGTGCCAGCAGAGGTGGGGGCTTCACCGGGGAGCTGTTTTTT.

This clone has a single count. V and J are TRBV4-2 and TRBJ1-2; 12 bases line up with TRBD1. CDR1 and CDR2 from the germline V gene are LGHNA and YNFKEQ. V lost 0 bases to trimming and J lost 2 bases; unmatched junction nucleotides: 1. The CDR3 has 16 residues. In DNA form, the CDR3 reads TGTGCCAGCAGCCAAGAAGGGACAGGGGGCAACTATGGCTACACCTTC. Its protein is CASSQEGTGGNYGYTF.

The gene calls are TRBV30 and TRBJ2-1; 11 nucleotides line up with TRBD2. CDR1 GTSNPN and CDR2 SVGIG come from the germline V gene (reference sequence). This CDR3 has 15 amino acids. J was trimmed by 4 bases and V by 4 bases; bases with no gene match: 6. The CDR3 is CAWTPGTSGYNEQFF. Here the CDR3 DNA reads TGTGCCTGGACACCCGGGACTAGCGGATACAATGAGCAGTTCTTC.

The V call is TRBV28, the J call TRBJ1-5, with a weak D call TRBD1 (6 bases). Trimming cost V 6 bases and J 7 bases, with 10 bases left between them. The CDR3 is 12 amino acids. Germline lookup yields CDR1 MDHEN and CDR2 SYDVKM. The DNA for the CDR3 is TGTGCCAGCAGGACAGGAAGGCAGCCCCAGCATTTT. Encoded protein: CASRTGRQPQHF.

The chain employs TRBV9 and TRBJ2-1; 9 nucleotides line up with TRBD2. Germline V gene data show CDR1 as SGDLS and CDR2 as YYNGEE. This CDR3 contains 15 residues. Trimming took 0 bases from V and 7 from J; bases not matched to a gene: 5. The CDR3 DNA sequence: TGTGCCAGCAGCGTAGAGGTAGCGGGGGATAATGAGCAGTTCTTC. Protein sequence: CASSVEVAGDNEQFF. The complete variable domain, with remaining parts taken from reference TRBV9 and TRBJ2-1, reads DSGVTQTPKHLITATGQRVTLRCSPRSGDLSVYWYQQSLDQGLQFLIQYYNGEERAKGNILERFSAQQFPDLHSELNLSSLELGDSALYFCASSVEVAGDNEQFFGPGTRLTVL.

The CDR3 here is CASLRGGNTDTQYF. CDR3 in DNA: TGTGCCAGCTTGAGGGGGGGAAACACAGATACGCAGTATTTT. The genes are TRBV13 and TRBJ2-3; tentatively, D is TRBD2 (7 bases). V lost 8 bases and J lost 2, with 14 bases in between. Germline lookup yields CDR1 PRHDT and CDR2 FYEKMQ (reference sequence). There are 14 residues in the CDR3.

CDR3 residues: CASSWNRGDKNIQYF. The CDR3 nucleotides read TGTGCCAGCAGCTGGAACAGGGGAGACAAAAACATTCAGTACTTC. The rearrangement uses TRBV5-6 and TRBJ2-4; 7 bases fit TRBD1. V lost 3 bases to trimming and J lost 3 bases; unmatched junction nucleotides: 6. Per the germline V gene, CDR1 is SGHDT and CDR2 is YYEEEE. CDR3 size: 15 residues.

There are a few counts of this clone. The V gene is TRBV6-1, the J gene TRBJ1-2, with no clear D. The germline V gene has CDR1 MNHNS and CDR2 SASEGT. The CDR3 length is 15 residues. V shed 7 bases and J shed 5 bases, with 20 bases lying between them. CDR3 residues: CASNLNHLNLYGYTF. CDR3 bases: TGTGCCAGCAACCTTAACCACCTTAATTTGTATGGCTACACCTTC.

V gene TRBV7-9 combines with J gene TRBJ2-2, with D unclear. The CDR3 runs 13 residues. Trimming stripped 6 bases from V and 2 bases from J, with 7 bases between. Germline V gene lookup returns CDR1 SEHNR and CDR2 FQNEAQ (reference sequence). The DNA for the CDR3 is TGTGCCAGCAGATTGGATAACACCGGGGAGCTGTTTTTT. Translating it yields CASRLDNTGELFF.

This clone rates as medium-sized (0.01 to 0.1%). The rearrangement links TRBV6-1 to TRBJ1-5; D gene uncertain. The CDR3 is 11 residues long. V was shortened by 3 bases and J by 6 bases, with 3 bases between the two germline ends. Per germline, CDR1 MNHNS and CDR2 SASEGT. The CDR3 is CASSDVQPQHF. CDR3 coding DNA: TGTGCCAGCAGTGATGTTCAGCCCCAGCATTTT.

This sequence joins TRBV7-2 and TRBJ2-2; D is unresolved. Germline V CDR1 and CDR2: SGHTA, FQGNSA. Trimming cost V 1 base and J 4 bases, with 7 bases left between them. The CDR3 sequence is 14 residues long. The CDR3 DNA reads as TGTGCCAGCAGCTTAGAGTCCTCCACCGGGGAGCTGTTTTTT. Its protein product is CASSLESSTGELFF.

V and J are TRBV18 and TRBJ1-5, with D perhaps TRBD1 (6 bases). CDR1 is KGHSH, CDR2 LQKENI, per germline. V was trimmed by 1 base and J by 5 bases, leaving 15 bases between them. This CDR3 has 16 amino acids. CDR3 coding DNA: TGTGCCAGCTCACCACGGCAGGGGAAGGGGGATCAGCCCCAGCATTTT. This codes for CASSPRQGKGDQPQHF.

There are a few counts of this clone. The rearrangement links TRBV5-1 to TRBJ1-4; 7 nucleotides line up with TRBD1. The trim removed 6 bases at V and 12 bases at J, leaving 11 bases unmatched. CDR3 size: 13 residues. Germline CDR1 and CDR2: SGHRS and YFSETQ. The CDR3 loop reads CASMEGAVGELFF. In DNA, the CDR3 is TGCGCCAGCATGGAGGGGGCAGTAGGAGAACTGTTTTTT.